What follows is one TCR beta chain and its context. Its cognate antigen has yet to be identified. Per-base quality was not reported, and no clone a single base away is much larger than it. The library came from the immunoSEQ multiplex PCR assay. RNA was extracted from all samples and reverse transcribed into cDNA as template for TCR sequencing. First-strand cDNA was synthesized with SuperScript III using a 2:1 mix of oligo-dT and random hexamers. A synthetic immune receptor repertoire was used to assess amplification bias, and residual bias was removed computationally. Per the authors' processing: After raw reads were preprocessed to remove errors, the CDR3 was defined following IMGT conventions as running from the conserved cysteine to phenylalanine. To get clonality, Shannon entropy was normalized by log2 of the number of productive unique TCRs and the result was subtracted from 1. Whether scalp clones were CD4 or CD8 was inferred by matching scalp TCRbeta sequences against CD4 and CD8 repertoires sorted from blood. TCRdb provides this immuneACCESS table in a form limited to in-frame rearrangements. Some clones are lacking; in checked studies, under half of them reflect an unresolved V gene, and why the rest are absent is not known. V and J calls and clone size come straight from that table; D and trimming were deduced from the DNA. In all, the sample holds about 300,000 clones, and 55% to 75% of those were seen once. Of the sample, about 1.8% is held by the ten largest clones.

These data belong to a study of CD8+ T cells in alopecia areata (dated by TCRdb to 2016 to 2019). About the full investigation: Treated patients were enrolled in an open-label pilot trial of oral tofacitinib at 5 to 10 mg twice daily for moderate-to-severe alopecia areata. In treated patients, disease severity was measured using the SALT score, which gives the percentage of scalp surface area affected. Scalp clonality was compared across normal scalp (n=4), patchy alopecia areata scalp (n=8), and alopecia totalis/universalis scalp (n=8). In humans, TCRbeta sequencing was performed on scalp tissue and on sorted CD4+ and CD8+ peripheral blood T cells from healthy controls and from patients with patchy or totalis/universalis alopecia areata. Biopsies were taken from tofacitinib-treated patients at baseline and at 4 and 24 weeks of treatment, and a later scalp biopsy was taken in several of the tofacitinib-treated patients. High-throughput TCRbeta sequencing was used to examine T cell clonal expansion in alopecia areata in both the C3H/HeJ mouse model and human patients. Tofacitinib was given for 6 to 18 months, followed by 6 months of follow-up off drug to assess delayed response and recurrence. RNA was extracted with the PAXgene miRNA kit for fixed scalp, the miRNeasy kit for PBMCs, and the RNeasy kit for mouse skin. TCRbeta CDR3 regions were amplified by immunoSEQ multiplex PCR using 35 Vbeta forward and 13 Jbeta reverse primers.

The sample's time point label, in plain terms: 20 to 30 weeks on oral tofacitinib. The sample's treatment or condition label, decoded: oral pan-JAK inhibitor, 5-10 mg twice daily. Lesional scalp punch biopsies and peripheral blood were collected from alopecia areata patients. PBMCs were isolated by density centrifugation and stained for CD3, CD4 and CD8, and CD4+ and CD8+ T cells were sorted on a FACSAria. The study at large found these results: Tofacitinib significantly decreased scalp clonality and the number of expanded CD8+ clones among the top 100 scalp clones. Many expanded lesional clones were found to persist in scalp and blood during tofacitinib treatment, and relapse after treatment cessation may be partly explained by this persistence. Because the treated cohort was small and had only one nonresponder, larger studies are needed to examine links between baseline CD8+ expansion and response. TCR sequences shared between patients were less clear than in mice, possibly partly because of HLA diversity in the patient population. Higher clonality and more expanded CD8+ clones were observed in lesional scalp than in normal scalp, particularly in alopecia totalis/universalis, a finding suggestive of antigenic drive. Scalp TCR repertoire analysis is complicated because resident alphabeta T cells in normal human skin are also sequenced, whereas mouse skin is dominated by gammadelta T cells.

The germline V gene encodes CDR1 GTSNPN and CDR2 SVGIG (reference sequence). V gives up 2 bases and J gives up 4 bases, and the segment between their germline ends measures 8 bases. Spanning cysteine to phenylalanine, the CDR3 consists of 12 amino acids. Only the CDR3 region is kept as DNA, spanning 36 bases read in frame from base 1. The rearranged segments are TRBV30 and TRBJ1-1, with TRBD1 tentatively as D gene (5 bases match). The clonotype originates from a human donor with alopecia areata. Here the sequenced sample was CD4+ T cells sorted from blood, taken at week 24, from a patient treated with tofacitinib. The CDR3: CAWSRQITEAFF. The bases read TGTGCCTGGAGTCGACAGATCACTGAAGCTTTCTTT. The full variable domain, with segments outside the CDR3 supplied by the reference TRBV30 and TRBJ1-1 proteins, appears as SQTIHQWPATLVQPVGSPLSLECTVEGTSNPNLYWYRQAAGRGLQLLFYSVGIGQISSEVPQNLSASRPQDRQFILSSKKLLLSDSGFYLCAWSRQITEAFFGQGTRLTVV.